The 32 T cell receptor beta chains listed next were all sequenced from one sample in a study of T cells of healthy individuals. TCRdb reprocessed the 5' RACE reads with MiXCR, giving one entry per CDR3 protein. The sample lists tens of thousands of distinct CDR3 sequences; 15% to 20% were seen once. The receptors originated from a human donor in good health.

The chain joins TRBV6-1 to TRBJ2-6; D unclear. V shed 5 bases and J shed 0 bases, with 8 bases lying between them. Per germline, CDR1 MNHNS and CDR2 SASEGT. This CDR3 is 15 amino acids long. The CDR3 loop is CASSLRNSGANVLTF. The CDR3 coding sequence is TGTGCCAGCAGTCTCAGGAACTCTGGGGCCAACGTCCTGACTTTC.

The CDR3 DNA sequence: TGTGCCAGCAGGGATTTAGGCGGGAGGGCCAGGGATACGCAGTATTTT. Amino acid sequence: CASRDLGGRARDTQYF. The J gene is TRBJ2-3, the V gene TRBV6-5, with 9 bases fitting TRBD2. There are 16 residues in the CDR3. The germline V gene encodes CDR1 MNHEY and CDR2 SVGAGI. V shed 6 bases, J shed 6 bases, and the junction held 13 bases outside the gene matches.

This clonotype was found a few times. The chain couples TRBV20-1 to TRBJ2-1; 14 bases map to TRBD2. V was clipped by 5 bases and J by 8 bases; unmatched bases: 5. This CDR3 spans 14 amino acids. Germline CDR1 and CDR2: DFQATT and SNEGSKA (reference sequence). CDR3 in DNA: TGCAGTGCTCGGACTAGCGGGAGGTGGGATGAGCAGTTCTTC. It codes for CSARTSGRWDEQFF.

This clonotype was picked up many times. One junction end disagrees with the germline gene, perhaps due to a read error. The gene calls are TRBV28 and TRBJ1-5; 8 bases line up with TRBD1. Germline V lookup: CDR1 MDHEN, CDR2 SYDVKM. The CDR3 is 12 amino acids. This CDR3 reads CASSLNTMGQAF. The CDR3 DNA follows: TGTGCCAGCAGTTTGAACACCATGGGACAGGCTTTT.

The sample holds many counts of this clonotype. The chain combines TRBV7-9 with TRBJ1-5, with 8 positions matching TRBD1. Germline V CDR1 and CDR2: SEHNR, FQNEAQ (reference sequence). V shed 8 bases and J 4 bases; nucleotides not matched to a gene: 4. There are 13 residues in the CDR3. CDR3: CASQGARNQPQHF. CDR3 DNA: TGTGCCAGCCAGGGGGCGCGAAATCAGCCCCAGCATTTT. The whole variable domain, filled in from reference TRBV7-9 and TRBJ1-5, reads DTGVSQNPRHKITKRGQNVTFRCDPISEHNRLYWYRQTLGQGPEFLTYFQNEAQLEKSRLLSDRFSAERPKGSFSTLEIQRTEQGDSAMYLCASQGARNQPQHFGDGTRLSIL.

This clonotype was observed many times. V is TRBV6-5 and J is TRBJ1-5, with D perhaps matching TRBD1 (5 bases). Germline-derived CDR1 and CDR2 are MNHEY and SVGAGI. This CDR3 is 13 amino acids long. Trimming removed 7 bases at V and 6 bases at J, with 13 bases between. CDR3 amino acids: CASTSRDGQPQHF. DNA for the CDR3: TGTGCCAGCACGTCCAGGGATGGTCAGCCCCAGCATTTT.

In its sample, this clonotype was seen many times. The chain employs TRBV20-1 and TRBJ2-3, with 11 bases lining up with TRBD1. The CDR3 covers 13 residues. V lost 8 bases and J lost 8; bases outside the gene matches: 9. Germline CDR1 is DFQATT and CDR2 is SNEGSKA (reference sequence). The chain's CDR3 is CSTGQGARGTQYF. The CDR3 bases are TGCAGTACTGGACAGGGGGCAAGGGGTACGCAGTATTTT.

Ten or more counts support this clonotype. The chain uses TRBV27 and TRBJ2-3; possible D gene TRBD2, 6 bases. Trimming shortened V by 8 bases and J by 4 bases, and 28 bases separated the two germline ends. The CDR3 totals 18 residues. Germline loops: CDR1 MNHEY, CDR2 SMNVEV (reference sequence). CDR3 sequence: CASSRGISGPIGPDTQYF. The CDR3 DNA is TGTGCCAGCTCCCGAGGGATTAGCGGTCCTATTGGGCCAGATACGCAGTATTTT.

This clonotype has a count of ten or more. The gene calls are TRBV3-1 and TRBJ2-1; tentatively, D is TRBD1 (6 bases). From germline, CDR1 is LGHDT and CDR2 YNNKEL (reference sequence). Trimming removed 6 bases at V and 4 bases at J, with 19 bases between. This CDR3 is built from 16 residues. CDR3 protein: CASSHLARTAYNEQFF. The CDR3 bases are TGTGCCAGCAGTCACCTCGCAAGGACAGCTTACAATGAGCAGTTCTTC.

In its sample, this clonotype was seen many times. V and J are TRBV30 and TRBJ1-5; TRBD1 agrees at 12 bases. The V gene end was trimmed by 8 bases and the J gene end by 7 bases; junction bases not matched to a gene: 12. Germline CDR1 reads GTSNPN; CDR2 reads SVGIG (reference sequence). The CDR3 loop spans 15 amino acids. The CDR3 bases are TGTGCCCAAGGCTCGGGACAGGGGGCTGGCCAGCCCCAGCATTTT. Translation: CAQGSGQGAGQPQHF.

A few counts support this clonotype. The chain uses TRBV20-1 and TRBJ1-3, with D unresolved. Germline V gene sequence: CDR1 DFQATT, CDR2 SNEGSKA (reference sequence). The CDR3 is 14 amino acids. Trimming removed 6 bases at V and 2 bases at J, with 14 bases between. The CDR3, as DNA: TGCAGTGCCCCTGCCCGGGGAACTGGAAACACCATATATTTT. Its protein is CSAPARGTGNTIYF.

This clonotype turned up a few times. This chain links TRBV4-2 with TRBJ2-2; D remains ambiguous. The CDR3 runs 17 residues. The germline gives CDR1 LGHNA, CDR2 YNFKEQ. The germline V and J ends were trimmed by 0 bases and 4 bases, with 15 bases remaining between them. The CDR3 loop is CASSQDPWGVGTGELFF. The DNA of the CDR3 is TGTGCCAGCAGCCAAGATCCTTGGGGTGTGGGCACCGGGGAGCTGTTTTTT.

There are many counts of this clonotype. The chain carries TRBV9 and TRBJ1-6; 7 nucleotides agree with TRBD1. V was clipped by 3 bases and J by 4 bases; unmatched bases: 4. Germline-derived CDR1 and CDR2 are SGDLS and YYNGEE. The length of the CDR3 is 15 residues. DNA of the CDR3: TGTGCCAGCAGCGCGACGGACAGGTATAATTCACCCCTCCACTTT. This encodes CASSATDRYNSPLHF.

The chain uses TRBV7-9 and TRBJ2-3; D uncertain. The CDR3 has 16 residues. Looked up from germline, CDR1 is SEHNR and CDR2 is FQNEAQ (reference sequence). Trimming removed 5 bases from V and 2 bases from J, with 17 bases in between. The CDR3 region has the DNA TGTGCCAGCAGCCCCCTAAGGACCCTCGACACAGATACGCAGTATTTT. As protein: CASSPLRTLDTDTQYF.

This clonotype was seen many times. The rearrangement joins TRBV28 to TRBJ1-4; D is ambiguous. The germline gives CDR1 MDHEN, CDR2 SYDVKM. The V and J ends lost 5 bases and 0 bases respectively, with 4 bases between them. The length of the CDR3 is 13 residues. CDR3 region: CASSDPTNEKLFF. The CDR3 DNA reads as TGTGCCAGCAGTGACCCAACTAATGAAAAACTGTTTTTT.

There are many counts of this clonotype. The chain recombines TRBV11-3 with TRBJ2-7, with 9 bases lining up with TRBD1. After removal of 5 bases from V and 6 bases from J, the junction contained 5 bases not matched to a gene. Germline V CDR1 and CDR2: SGHNT, YENEEA. The CDR3 sequence is 13 residues long. The CDR3 DNA sequence: TGTGCCAGCAGCGGAGGACAGGGGACCGAGCAGTACTTC. Translated, it gives CASSGGQGTEQYF.

By proportion, this clonotype is medium-sized. The rearrangement links TRBV6-5 to TRBJ2-2; 8 positions agree with TRBD1. There are 13 residues in the CDR3. Germline CDR1 is MNHEY and CDR2 is SVGAGI. V lost 7 bases to trimming and J lost 7 bases; unmatched junction nucleotides: 5. DNA of the CDR3: TGTGCCAGCAAGACAGGGGAGATCGGGGAGCTGTTTTTT. Residues: CASKTGEIGELFF.

In its sample, this clonotype was seen a few times. The chain carries TRBV12-3 or TRBV12-4 and TRBJ1-6; D is undetermined. CDR3 length: 12 residues. Deletions cut 3 bases from V and 7 bases from J, with 4 bases between. The CDR3 spells CASSLQNSPLHF. CDR3 coding DNA: TGTGCCAGCAGTTTGCAAAATTCACCCCTCCACTTT.

CDR3 sequence: CASSHYRGLEQYF. The CDR3, as DNA: TGCGCCAGCAGCCACTACAGGGGCCTTGAGCAGTACTTC. The genes are TRBV4-1 and TRBJ2-7; 7 nucleotides align to TRBD1. V shed 3 bases and J 7 bases; nucleotides not matched to a gene: 6. Germline CDR1 MGHRA, CDR2 YSYEKL. The CDR3 is 13 amino acids.

This chain connects TRBV27 to TRBJ1-1; D is unclear. The CDR3 length is 15 residues. Deletions cut 4 bases from V and 3 bases from J, with 15 bases between. Looked up from germline, CDR1 is MNHEY and CDR2 is SMNVEV (reference sequence). The CDR3 nucleotides are TGTGCCAGCAGTTGGTCCATCTCCGGGGACACTGAAGCTTTCTTT. Protein sequence: CASSWSISGDTEAFF.

This clonotype has only a few counts. The chain recombines TRBV28 with TRBJ1-5, with D unresolved. The CDR3 is 14 residues long. The germline gives CDR1 MDHEN, CDR2 SYDVKM. Trimming pared 8 bases from V and 6 bases from J, leaving 17 bases between. The CDR3 nucleotides are TGTGCCAGCTCCACCCAAAAGGACTCTCAGCCCCAGCATTTT. Encoded protein: CASSTQKDSQPQHF.

This clonotype was counted only a few times. The chain combines TRBV2 with TRBJ2-5; D may be TRBD1 (6 bases). V shed 6 bases and J shed 2 bases, with 16 bases lying between them. The CDR3 is made up of 15 amino acids. The germline CDR1 and CDR2 sequences are SNHLY and FYNNEI. For the CDR3, the DNA is TGTGCCAGCAGCTCCATTACCGGGACACAAGAGACCCAGTACTTC. This gives the protein CASSSITGTQETQYF.

This clonotype has ten or more counts. The J gene is TRBJ2-2, the V gene TRBV29-1, with TRBD2 as a possible D gene (6 bases). The CDR3 has 14 residues. V gave up 6 bases and J gave up 7 bases, with 18 bases separating them. Germline CDR1 SQVTM, CDR2 ANQGSEA. The CDR3 DNA sequence: TGCAGCGTGGGCCGGACTATCGGAGGCGGGGAGCTGTTTTTT. It encodes CSVGRTIGGGELFF.

In this sample, this clonotype turned up many times. The V and J genes are TRBV20-1 and TRBJ1-6, with unresolved D. Germline V gene lookup returns CDR1 DFQATT and CDR2 SNEGSKA (reference sequence). Trimming shortened V by 4 bases and J by 8 bases, and 18 bases separated the two germline ends. This CDR3 is 15 amino acids long. For the CDR3, the DNA is TGCAGTGCTATTGGTCAGAACTTCAGAGATTCACCCCTCCACTTT. It translates to CSAIGQNFRDSPLHF.

The chain employs TRBV6-6 and TRBJ2-3; 9 nucleotides align to TRBD2. Germline-derived CDR1 and CDR2 are MNHNY and SVGAGI (reference sequence). The V segment lost 0 bases and the J segment 3 bases; nucleotides outside the gene matches: 4. The CDR3 has 16 residues. The CDR3 DNA reads as TGTGCCAGCAGTTACTCGGCTAGCGGGGTGACAGATACGCAGTATTTT. It specifies CASSYSASGVTDTQYF.

In this sample, this clonotype turned up a few times. CDR3 DNA: TGTGCCAGCAGCGCCCCCTTGGACAGCCCCTACGAGCAGTACTTC. Protein: CASSAPLDSPYEQYF. V is TRBV7-9 and J is TRBJ2-7, with D possibly matching TRBD1 (6 bases). The V end was cut by 5 bases, the J end by 2 bases, with 16 bases between. This CDR3 is built from 15 residues. CDR1 SEHNR and CDR2 FQNEAQ come from the germline V gene (reference sequence).

This clonotype has a count of ten or more. The gene calls are TRBV5-4 and TRBJ2-1; D might be TRBD2 (6 bases). Germline lookup yields CDR1 SGHNT and CDR2 YYREEE (reference sequence). With 2 bases removed from V and 2 bases from J, the gap between germline ends came to 17 bases. The CDR3 spans 17 residues. CDR3 loop: CASSFSPGLGAYNEQFF. As DNA, the CDR3 is TGTGCCAGCAGCTTTTCTCCGGGACTGGGAGCCTACAATGAGCAGTTCTTC.

CDR3 sequence (DNA): TGTGCCATAAGCGGAGACGGGTCCTACAATGAGCAGTTCTTC. Amino acid sequence: CAISGDGSYNEQFF. This chain links TRBV10-3 with TRBJ2-1; D might be TRBD2 (5 bases). The V gene's germline CDR1 is ENHRY and CDR2 SYGVKD. The CDR3 runs to 14 residues. Trimming stripped 9 bases from V and 1 base from J, with 13 bases between.

This sequence joins TRBV6-2 or TRBV6-3 and TRBJ2-7; 7 nucleotides line up with TRBD2. Losses at the gene ends were 4 bases for V and 1 base for J; bases not matched to a gene: 13. Germline CDR1 reads MNHEY; CDR2 reads SVGEGT. The CDR3 sequence is 17 residues long. The CDR3 protein is CASSSTRGSEFSYEQYF. In DNA, the CDR3 is TGTGCCAGCAGTTCGACGCGGGGGAGCGAGTTTTCCTACGAGCAGTACTTC.

This clonotype was picked up many times. This chain uses TRBV29-1 with TRBJ2-7; D call uncertain. The CDR3 loop spans 11 amino acids. The V end was cut by 5 bases, the J end by 6 bases, with 11 bases between. Per germline, CDR1 SQVTM and CDR2 ANQGSEA. The CDR3, as DNA: TGCAGCGTTCTGGAAAGTTTCGAGCAGTACTTC. As protein: CSVLESFEQYF.

This clonotype was found many times. The CDR3 region has the DNA TGTGCCAGCAGCCAAAAGCGGGAGGGCCTCGAGCAGTACTTC. Encoded protein: CASSQKREGLEQYF. J is TRBJ2-7 and V is TRBV3-1; 10 bases line up with TRBD2. CDR1 is LGHDT, CDR2 YNNKEL, per germline (reference sequence). The V and J ends lost 2 bases and 6 bases, in that order; junction bases with no gene match: 4. The CDR3 consists of 14 residues.

The sample holds many counts of this clonotype. This chain joins TRBV11-3 and TRBJ2-7; D is possibly TRBD1 (6 bases). The V gene lost 1 base and the J gene lost 3 bases, with 13 bases spanning the gap. The CDR3 covers 15 residues. Germline V gives CDR1 SGHNT, CDR2 YENEEA. The CDR3 sequence is CASSLGDGQFYEQYF. CDR3 sequence (DNA): TGTGCCAGCAGCTTAGGGGACGGACAGTTCTACGAGCAGTACTTC.